The text below deals with one TCR beta chain. The antigen is undetermined. The sample comes from a study of chemoradiotherapy in HPV16-positive cancers. The study's findings and limits: Non-HPV-specific T cells did not expand in tumors during treatment, whereas candidate HPV-specific clones and E7-related motifs did.

Over chemoradiotherapy, repertoires were sampled more than once. Trimming cost V 6 bases and J 4 bases, with 12 bases left between them. Germline-derived CDR1 and CDR2 are SGHTA and FQGNSA. The CDR3 is 13 residues long. Libraries were prepared by immunoSEQ multiplex PCR; TCRdb keeps only in-frame clonotypes and omits some of them. The sample has 2,500 to 4,000 clones; roughly 90% are singletons. The gene calls are TRBV7-2 and TRBJ2-5; D unresolved. This TCR was sampled from a human donor with HPV-associated anogenital cancer. This sample comprised tumor tissue, obtained from a patient who underwent chemoradiotherapy. CDR3 region: CASRYAAGETQYF. CDR3 DNA: TGTGCCAGCAGGTACGCCGCAGGAGAGACCCAGTACTTC.